These 18 T cell receptor beta chains share one sample of origin, sequenced in a study of T cell repertoires in cytomegalovirus infection. Antigens for these TCRs are unknown. TCRdb re-derived calls from the reads in MiXCR, one entry per CDR3 protein. The sample consists of about 310,000 distinct CDR3 sequences, approximately 25% of them appearing once. This sample comprised cultured PBMCs, obtained from culture after CMV antigen stimulation. All receptors derive from a human donor in good health (CMV status not recorded). Some clones in this sample may be carry-over from other donors' samples.

This clonotype was seen ten or more times. V is TRBV23-1 and J is TRBJ2-5; D gene ambiguous. TRBV23-1 belongs to the ORF category, with a function that is uncertain. This CDR3 has 15 amino acids. V lost 4 bases and J lost 2, with 14 bases in between. The CDR3 protein is CASSPTEAAQETQYF. CDR3 bases: TGCGCCAGCAGTCCTACAGAAGCAGCGCAAGAGACCCAGTACTTC.

The rearrangement links TRBV10-3 to TRBJ1-1, with 7 bases fitting TRBD1. The CDR3 length is 13 residues. Germline V CDR1 and CDR2: ENHRY, SYGVKD. V lost 6 bases to trimming and J lost 3 bases; unmatched junction nucleotides: 4. The CDR3 sequence is CAISSGQYTEAFF. The DNA for the CDR3 is TGTGCCATCAGCTCGGGACAGTACACTGAAGCTTTCTTT.

The V gene is TRBV5-6, the J gene TRBJ2-2; 9 bases are a match to TRBD1. The CDR3 covers 15 residues. With 3 bases clipped from V and 5 bases from J, the junction kept 5 bases outside the gene matches. Per germline, CDR1 SGHDT and CDR2 YYEEEE. The CDR3 loop is CASSSRTGVTGELFF. The DNA of the CDR3 is TGTGCCAGCAGCTCTAGGACAGGGGTTACCGGGGAGCTGTTTTTT.

This clonotype was observed a handful of times. V gene TRBV7-2 combines with J gene TRBJ2-5; a weak D match, TRBD2 (6 bases). From germline, CDR1 is SGHTA and CDR2 FQGNSA. V was cut by 5 bases and J by 2 bases, with 15 bases left in between. The length of the CDR3 is 15 residues. In DNA form, the CDR3 reads TGTGCCAGCAGCCCCAGGAGGGTTGGACAAGAGACCCAGTACTTC. It translates to CASSPRRVGQETQYF.

The chain has TRBV6-6 and TRBJ2-5; 10 bases are a match to TRBD1. The CDR3 is 18 residues long. In germline, CDR1 is MNHNY, CDR2 SVGAGI (reference sequence). V lost 0 bases and J lost 4; bases outside the gene matches: 11. CDR3 residues: CASSYSASPGTGAETQYF. CDR3 DNA: TGTGCCAGCAGTTACTCGGCGAGCCCCGGGACAGGGGCAGAGACCCAGTACTTC.

This clonotype was counted ten times or more. This chain joins TRBV7-9 and TRBJ2-1; TRBD2 matches 7 bases. Germline loops: CDR1 SEHNR, CDR2 FQNEAQ (reference sequence). V dropped 1 base and J dropped 6; count of bases not matched to a gene: 9. This CDR3 is 16 amino acids long. The CDR3 loop is CASSLDHGLVLNEQFF. The CDR3 coding sequence is TGTGCCAGCAGCTTAGATCATGGACTAGTTCTCAATGAGCAGTTCTTC.

The chain has TRBV12-3 or TRBV12-4 and TRBJ2-1, with 7 bases that match TRBD2. The J segment lost 4 bases and the V segment lost 7 bases, leaving 10 bases of the junction unmatched. The CDR3 contains 15 residues. CDR3 in DNA: TGTGCCAGCACCAACGGACTAGATTCTTACAATGAGCAGTTCTTC. This sequence encodes CASTNGLDSYNEQFF.

This clonotype has a handful of counts. The junction does not match germline at one end; this may be a read error. The rearrangement uses TRBV5-3 and TRBJ2-2; 7 nucleotides agree with TRBD2. TRBV5-3 is given ORF status, its function remaining uncertain. The CDR3 contains 16 residues. The CDR3 here is CASSLAQRGNTGELFF. CDR3 DNA sequence: TGTGCCAGCAGCTTGGCCCAGCGGGGGAACACCGGGGAGCTGTTTTTT.

This chain links TRBV11-2 with TRBJ2-1; D might be TRBD2 (5 bases). There are 14 residues in the CDR3. The V gene's germline CDR1 is SGHAT and CDR2 FQNNGV. The V and J ends lost 7 bases and 6 bases respectively, with 16 bases between them. The chain's CDR3 is CASTPEGFVNEQFF. DNA of the CDR3: TGTGCCAGCACCCCCGAGGGTTTTGTCAATGAGCAGTTCTTC.

This clonotype was seen many times. The chain links TRBV12-3 or TRBV12-4 to TRBJ1-2, with 9 bases identical to TRBD1. The CDR3 extends over 14 amino acids. After removal of 10 bases from V and 4 bases from J, the junction contained 10 bases not matched to a gene. The CDR3 DNA reads TGTGCCACCTCGGGGGACAGGGTATTCTATGGCTACACCTTC. It yields the protein CATSGDRVFYGYTF.

This clonotype was counted a few times. V usage is TRBV7-9 and J usage is TRBJ1-1, with D perhaps matching TRBD1 (6 bases). Looked up from germline, CDR1 is SEHNR and CDR2 is FQNEAQ (reference sequence). V shed 5 bases and J shed 1 base, with 14 bases lying between them. The CDR3 runs to 15 residues. The CDR3 nucleotides read TGTGCCAGCAGCGATCGTTTAGGGGGGAACACTGAAGCTTTCTTT. Its translation: CASSDRLGGNTEAFF.

The J gene is TRBJ2-4, the V gene TRBV11-3; D is ambiguous. Germline CDR1 SGHNT, CDR2 YENEEA. The CDR3 is made up of 12 amino acids. V lost 1 base and J lost 5, with 3 bases in between. CDR3 nucleotide sequence: TGTGCCAGCAGCTTAGGGCAAAACATTCAGTACTTC. It translates to CASSLGQNIQYF.

This clonotype was picked up a small number of times. V gene TRBV25-1 combines with J gene TRBJ2-2; a weak D match, TRBD2 (6 bases). V shed 4 bases and J shed 4 bases, with 10 bases lying between them. CDR1 is MGHDK, CDR2 SYGVNS, per germline. The CDR3 consists of 14 residues. The CDR3 is CASSAGLTTGELFF. CDR3 bases: TGTGCCAGCAGTGCGGGACTCACCACCGGGGAGCTGTTTTTT.

This clonotype was detected ten times or more. The rearrangement uses TRBV7-2 and TRBJ2-7, with 10 positions matching TRBD2. The germline CDR1 and CDR2 sequences are SGHTA and FQGNSA. The CDR3 covers 15 residues. After removal of 5 bases from V and 2 bases from J, the junction contained 6 bases not matched to a gene. DNA of the CDR3: TGTGCCAGCAGCGCCCGGACTAGCGGACCCTACGAGCAGTACTTC. It translates to CASSARTSGPYEQYF.

The V call is TRBV20-1, the J call TRBJ2-1; 8 bases fit TRBD2. CDR1 and CDR2 (germline): DFQATT, SNEGSKA (reference sequence). The trim removed 2 bases at V and 15 bases at J, leaving 6 bases unmatched. The CDR3 is 11 amino acids. CDR3 nucleotide sequence: TGCAGTGCTAGATCCCCGGGACTAGTGTTCTTC. This codes for CSARSPGLVFF.

This chain links TRBV29-1 with TRBJ2-7; 9 nucleotides line up with TRBD1. This CDR3 has 14 amino acids. CDR1 SQVTM and CDR2 ANQGSEA come from the germline V gene. The V gene end was trimmed by 6 bases and the J gene end by 6 bases; junction bases not matched to a gene: 12. CDR3 DNA sequence: TGCAGCGTCTACGCCCGGGACAGGGCATCCGAGCAGTACGTC. Translating it yields CSVYARDRASEQYV.

The chain is built from TRBV6-2 or TRBV6-3 and TRBJ2-3; 7 bases are shared with TRBD1. The CDR3 covers 15 residues. The germline V gene has CDR1 MNHEY and CDR2 SVGEGT. V shed 5 bases and J 4 bases; nucleotides not matched to a gene: 9. CDR3 loop: CASSDNLGGADTQYF. The CDR3 region has the DNA TGTGCCAGCAGTGACAACCTAGGGGGCGCAGATACGCAGTATTTT.

CDR3 region: CASSPSRADFSGANVLTF. CDR3 nucleotides: TGTGCCAGTAGCCCGTCCAGGGCGGATTTTTCTGGGGCCAACGTCCTGACTTTC. This rearrangement joins TRBV19 to TRBJ2-6; D possibly corresponds to TRBD1 (5 bases). V gave up 6 bases and J gave up 1 base, with 19 bases separating them. This CDR3 contains 18 residues. Germline CDR1 and CDR2: LNHDA and SQIVND (reference sequence).